This T cell receptor (beta chain) is from a study of cytomegalovirus exposure and HLA in healthy donors. 13 Jbeta primers and 60 Vbeta primers were used for the PCR. The repertoire was sequenced with immunoSEQ multiplex PCR; TCRdb's copy has only in-frame clones and lacks some. The sample records 120,000 or so clones, 83% being singletons. Points from the study as a whole: The classifier reportedly diagnosed cytomegalovirus status with high sensitivity and specificity.

To note about this clone: Its antigen is still unknown.

This CDR3 has 15 residues. The germline CDR1 and CDR2 sequences are MNHNS and SASEGT. Between the trimmed V and J ends, which lost 3 bases and 1 base, there was a span of 13 bases. Sequenced: PBMCs. The rearrangement uses TRBV6-1 and TRBJ2-7, with D possibly TRBD1 on 6 matching bases. The origin of this receptor is a woman aged 40 to 50 in good health and CMV-seropositive. The CDR3 DNA reads TGTGCCAGCAGTGAGGCAGGGGAGAAATCCTACGAGCAGTACTTC. Its translation: CASSEAGEKSYEQYF.